What follows are 20 T cell receptor beta chains derived from one specimen sequenced in a study of molecular identifiers for immune sequencing clone quantification. From the PCR reads, TCRdb called clonotypes with MiXCR, one entry per CDR3 protein. The profile shows some 580,000 distinct CDR3 sequences, roughly 27% of them singletons. The material sequenced was naive CD8+ T cells from blood, with Jurkat cell RNA spiked in. Subset here: FACS-sorted CD8+CD4-CCR7+CD45RA+ naive T cells. All receptors come from a human donor in good health. Some libraries in this study had Jurkat cell RNA spiked in.

This rearrangement joins TRBV3-1 to TRBJ2-3; 7 nucleotides agree with TRBD2. The CDR3 runs to 14 residues. Trimming took 0 bases from V and 5 from J; bases not matched to a gene: 2. CDR1 and CDR2 from the germline V gene are LGHDT and YNNKEL (reference sequence). CDR3 sequence reads: CASSQDGGLDTQYF. CDR3 nucleotides: TGTGCCAGCAGCCAAGACGGGGGGTTAGATACGCAGTATTTT.

The V and J genes are TRBV20-1 and TRBJ2-1; perhaps TRBD1 as D (5 bases). Germline V gene data show CDR1 as DFQATT and CDR2 as SNEGSKA (reference sequence). V shed 0 bases and J shed 4 bases, with 16 bases lying between them. The CDR3 extends over 16 amino acids. CDR3 region: CSARDRDSVPYNEQFF. The CDR3 region has the DNA TGCAGTGCTAGAGATCGAGACAGCGTACCTTACAATGAGCAGTTCTTC.

This clonotype was picked up one time. This may be a read error, as it is one base from a much larger clone. The V gene is TRBV4-1, the J gene TRBJ2-7, with TRBD1 identical over 7 bases. Germline assignment: CDR1 MGHRA and CDR2 YSYEKL. There are 13 residues in the CDR3. Here the CDR3 DNA reads TGCGCCCGCAGCCAGCAACAGGGGTACGAGCAGTACTTC. Its protein product is CARSQQQGYEQYF.

The chain uses TRBV24-1 and TRBJ1-2, with a tentative D call TRBD1 (6 bases). The CDR3 sequence is 18 residues long. Trimming took off 5 bases at V and 5 bases at J, with 26 bases between the two ends. Germline V lookup: CDR1 KGHDR, CDR2 SFDVKD. The CDR3 sequence: CATSGSDATPDRVYGYTF. The CDR3 DNA follows: TGTGCCACCAGTGGTTCGGATGCAACTCCGGACAGAGTATATGGCTACACCTTC.

The sample holds many counts of this clonotype. The chain links TRBV7-9 to TRBJ1-5, with no clear D. Germline values: CDR1 SEHNR, CDR2 FQNEAQ (reference sequence). The V end lost 2 bases, the J end lost 4 bases, and 15 bases lay between the germline ends. The CDR3 is 16 residues long. CDR3 amino acids: CASSLYSEKGNQPQHF. The CDR3 coding sequence is TGTGCCAGCAGCTTATATTCCGAAAAAGGGAATCAGCCCCAGCATTTT.

This clonotype was picked up many times. This chain links TRBV7-9 with TRBJ1-1; D remains unclear. From germline, CDR1 is SEHNR and CDR2 FQNEAQ (reference sequence). V lost 2 bases and J lost 7, with 14 bases in between. The CDR3 extends over 14 amino acids. CDR3 residues: CASSLSGSDYEAFF. CDR3 DNA sequence: TGTGCCAGCAGCTTATCGGGTAGCGACTATGAAGCTTTCTTT.

As for this clonotype: A clone one base away is much larger, so this may be a read error. This chain uses TRBV7-9 with TRBJ2-2, with 11 bases that match TRBD2. J was trimmed by 9 bases and V by 8 bases; bases with no gene match: 11. The CDR3 loop spans 15 amino acids. Germline-derived CDR1 and CDR2 are SEHNR and FQNEAQ (reference sequence). CDR3 region: CASQTSGRGARELFF. The CDR3 DNA sequence: TGTGCCAGCCAAACTAGCGGGAGAGGCGCCAGGGAGCTGTTTTTT.

In regard to this clonotype: Given a much more abundant clone one base away, this may be a read error. This sequence joins TRBV29-1 and TRBJ2-4; D not certain. The germline CDR1 and CDR2 sequences are SQVTM and ANQGSEA. Trimming cost V 4 bases and J 3 bases, with 10 bases left between them. The CDR3 runs to 13 residues. The CDR3 nucleotides read TGCAGCGTTGTAATGGGGTGCAAAAACATTCAGTACTTC. Translating it yields CSVVMGCKNIQYF.

This chain links TRBV30 with TRBJ1-2; maybe TRBD1 (6 bases). Germline CDR1 is GTSNPN and CDR2 is SVGIG (reference sequence). V dropped 3 bases and J dropped 4 bases, with 27 bases sitting between them. CDR3 size: 18 residues. CDR3 coding DNA: TGTGCCTGGAGCCTACGTGGGGGCGCAAACCTACTGGTCTATGGCTACACCTTC. It translates to CAWSLRGGANLLVYGYTF.

About this clonotype itself: Just one base apart from a much larger clone, this may be a read error. The genes are TRBV3-1 and TRBJ2-3; D unclear. The length of the CDR3 is 13 residues. V lost 5 bases to trimming and J lost 6 bases, with 12 bases between them. Germline-derived CDR1 and CDR2 are LGHDT and YNNKEL (reference sequence). Written as DNA, the CDR3 is TGTGCCAGCAGCTCACGTCCGCCGGATACGCAGTATTTT. Protein product: CASSSRPPDTQYF.

The chain is built from TRBV11-2 and TRBJ2-7; no reliable D call. The CDR3 has 12 residues. Germline CDR1 is SGHAT and CDR2 is FQNNGV. The V and J ends lost 2 bases and 5 bases respectively, with 7 bases between them. This chain's CDR3 is CASSLQNNEQYF. CDR3 sequence (DNA): TGTGCCAGCAGCTTACAGAACAACGAGCAGTACTTC.

This clonotype was recorded a few times. The junction does not match germline at one end; this may be a read error. The chain employs TRBV6-5 and TRBJ2-1; 8 bases are a match to TRBD2. The germline V gene encodes CDR1 MNHEY and CDR2 SVGAGI. The CDR3 covers 16 residues. The CDR3 region has the DNA TGTGCCAGCAGTCCGTATCCCGGGGGGGCCGGGAATGAGCAGTCCTTC. Amino acid sequence: CASSPYPGGAGNEQSF.

This clonotype was counted a single time. This rearrangement joins TRBV5-1 to TRBJ2-7; 8 positions match TRBD2. The CDR3 contains 15 residues. Germline-derived CDR1 and CDR2 are SGHRS and YFSETQ. The CDR3 is CPRSLSGGEGYEQYF. The CDR3 coding sequence is TGCCCCCGCAGCTTGTCGGGGGGGGAGGGATACGAGCAGTACTTC.

This clonotype was recorded at least ten times. The V and J genes are TRBV4-3 and TRBJ2-7; TRBD2 is a possible D gene (5 bases). Trimming removed 0 bases at V and 2 bases at J, with 14 bases between. This CDR3 spans 16 amino acids. Germline V gene data show CDR1 as LGHNA and CDR2 as YSLEER. The CDR3 coding sequence is TGCGCCAGCAGCCAAGAGTTCGGGGTGAGTGCCTACGAGCAGTACTTC. This sequence encodes CASSQEFGVSAYEQYF.

The count of this clonotype is one. The junction shows a germline mismatch at one end, possibly a read error. V gene TRBV30 combines with J gene TRBJ1-2; 10 bases map to TRBD1. The CDR3 length is 17 residues. CDR1 and CDR2 (germline): GTSNPN, SVGIG (reference sequence). The CDR3 reads CAWSDLARTGGVYGYTF. As DNA, the CDR3 is TGTGCCTGGAGTGATCTCGCCCGGACAGGGGGAGTCTATGGTTACACCTTC.

As to this clonotype: A read error may explain this, as a much larger clone is one base away. The rearrangement links TRBV9 to TRBJ2-2, with D maybe TRBD2 (5 bases). CDR1 and CDR2 from the germline V gene are SGDLS and YYNGEE. This CDR3 comprises 14 residues. CDR3 protein: CARSVWEIAGELFF. CDR3 DNA: TGTGCCCGCAGCGTTTGGGAGATTGCCGGGGAGCTGTTTTTT. The full variable domain, rest sourced from reference TRBV9 and TRBJ2-2, is DSGVTQTPKHLITATGQRVTLRCSPRSGDLSVYWYQQSLDQGLQFLIQYYNGEERAKGNILERFSAQQFPDLHSELNLSSLELGDSALYFCARSVWEIAGELFFGEGSRLTVL.

This clonotype was counted a few times. The genes are TRBV4-3 and TRBJ1-2, with TRBD1 as a possible D gene (6 bases). The V end lost 5 bases, the J end lost 3 bases, and 16 bases lay between the germline ends. Germline CDR1 reads LGHNA; CDR2 reads YSLEER. The CDR3 sequence is 15 residues long. DNA for the CDR3: TGCGCCAGCAGCGCCGGGACAAGAACCCACTATGGCTACACCTTC. Its translation is CASSAGTRTHYGYTF.

Comment on this clonotype: The junction departs from germline at one end; a sequencing error may be responsible. CDR3 sequence (DNA): TGCAGTGCTAGAGAAATCACAGGGAGCACCGAGAAGTACTTC. Amino acids: CSAREITGSTEKYF. The chain combines TRBV20-1 with TRBJ2-7; TRBD1 might be the D (6 bases). Germline V gene data show CDR1 as DFQATT and CDR2 as SNEGSKA (reference sequence). The CDR3 length is 14 residues.

Ten or more counts support this clonotype. The CDR3 spells CASSPSAGLDHNEQFF. The CDR3 DNA reads TGTGCCAGCTCACCAAGCGCGGGACTAGATCACAATGAGCAGTTCTTC. V gene TRBV18 combines with J gene TRBJ2-1; 8 bases are shared with TRBD2. Germline lookup yields CDR1 KGHSH and CDR2 LQKENI. CDR3 length: 16 amino acids. V dropped 2 bases and J dropped 5; count of bases not matched to a gene: 8.

Of note for this clonotype: This CDR3 is missing its conserved last phenylalanine or tryptophan, likely due to a read error. The gene calls are TRBV11-1 and TRBJ1-1, with 7 bases identical to TRBD1. This CDR3 region has 14 residues. Trimming at V came to 5 bases and at J to 7 bases, leaving 10 bases not matched to a gene. Germline CDR1 and CDR2: SGHAT and FQDESV (reference sequence). The CDR3 bases are TGTGCCAGCAGCCCCGAGACAGGGATCGTTGAAGCTTTCGTT. Translated: CASSPETGIVEAFV.